This T cell receptor beta chain is drawn from a study of immune evolution from preneoplasia to lung adenocarcinoma. Germline loops: CDR1 KGHSH, CDR2 LQKENI. Trimming at V came to 1 base and at J to 3 bases, leaving 5 bases not matched to a gene. This CDR3 has 15 amino acids. Libraries were prepared by immunoSEQ multiplex PCR; TCRdb keeps only in-frame clonotypes and omits some of them. The sample holds about 2,700 clones; over 80% are singletons and the top ten take roughly 5%. Sequenced: FFPE invasive lung adenocarcinoma tissue. This rearrangement joins TRBV18 to TRBJ1-2, with TRBD1 matching 7 bases. The TCR originated in a person in their sixties or seventies with invasive lung adenocarcinoma. CDR3 nucleotides: TGTGCCAGCTCACCACTGCAGGGGGTTGACTATGGCTACACCTTC. Its translation is CASSPLQGVDYGYTF.